The T cell receptor (beta chain) described here comes from a study of beta chain features in type 1 diabetes. In its sample, this clone was seen once. Its antigen is not known. In germline, CDR1 is SGHDT, CDR2 YYEEEE. Trimming cost V 4 bases and J 0 bases; bases outside gene matches: 7. CDR3 length equals 18 residues. Study observations and caveats: Patients with type 1 diabetes carried fewer insertions and had more deletions at their VDJ junctions.

Sorted CD4+ subsets: naive, central memory, regulatory, stem cell-like memory (CD45RO/CCR7/CD25/CD127/CD95/CD27 panel). The investigators reverse transcribed all of the isolated RNA, so they sequenced expressed TCRB transcripts. Average reads for naive, central memory and regulatory T cell samples were roughly 3.5 million. The table came from immunoSEQ multiplex PCR; TCRdb's copy has only in-frame clones and leaves some out. This table has around 430,000 clones, approximately 30% appearing once. The rearrangement links TRBV5-6 to TRBJ2-1, with 13 bases identical to TRBD2. The specimen was naive CD4+ T cells from blood. The clonotype was recovered from a man aged 18 to 30 in good health. The CDR3 DNA sequence: TGTGCCAGCAGCCCTTTTAGGACTAGCGGGAGCTCCTACAATGAGCAGTTCTTC. This gives the protein CASSPFRTSGSSYNEQFF. Combining the CDR3 with reference TRBV5-6 and TRBJ2-1 gives the whole variable domain DAGVTQSPTHLIKTRGQQVTLRCSPKSGHDTVSWYQQALGQGPQFIFQYYEEEERQRGNFPDRFSGHQFPNYSSELNVNALLLGDSALYLCASSPFRTSGSSYNEQFFGPGTRLTVL.